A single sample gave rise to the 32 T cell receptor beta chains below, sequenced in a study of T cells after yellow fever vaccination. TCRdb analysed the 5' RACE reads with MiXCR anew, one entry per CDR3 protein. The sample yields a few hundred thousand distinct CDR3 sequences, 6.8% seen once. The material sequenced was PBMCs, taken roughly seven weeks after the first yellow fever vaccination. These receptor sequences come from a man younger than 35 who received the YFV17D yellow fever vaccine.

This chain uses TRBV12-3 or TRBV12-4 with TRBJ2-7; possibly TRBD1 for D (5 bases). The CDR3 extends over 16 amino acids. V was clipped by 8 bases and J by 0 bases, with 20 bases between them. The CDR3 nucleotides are TGTGCCAGCGCCGCTTTCCAGGGTGTACTCTCCTACGAGCAGTACTTC. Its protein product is CASAAFQGVLSYEQYF.

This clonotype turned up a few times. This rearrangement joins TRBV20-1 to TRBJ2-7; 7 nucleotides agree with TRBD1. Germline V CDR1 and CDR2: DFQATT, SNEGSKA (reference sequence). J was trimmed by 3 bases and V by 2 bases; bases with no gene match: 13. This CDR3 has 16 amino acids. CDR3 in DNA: TGCAGTGCTAGAACTTTGACCTTGGGACAGAACTACGAGCAGTACTTC. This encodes CSARTLTLGQNYEQYF.

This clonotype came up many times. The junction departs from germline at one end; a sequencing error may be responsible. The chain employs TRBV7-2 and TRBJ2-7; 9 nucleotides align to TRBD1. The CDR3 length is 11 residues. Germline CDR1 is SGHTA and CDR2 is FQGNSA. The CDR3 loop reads CASSLVGDREF. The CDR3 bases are TGTGCCAGCAGCTTAGTCGGGGACAGGGAATTC.

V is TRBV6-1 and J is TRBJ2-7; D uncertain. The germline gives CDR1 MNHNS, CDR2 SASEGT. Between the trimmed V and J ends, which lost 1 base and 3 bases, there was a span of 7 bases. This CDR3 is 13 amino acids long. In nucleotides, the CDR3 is TGTGCCAGCAGTGAAGGGGGAAACTACGAGCAGTACTTC. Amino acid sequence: CASSEGGNYEQYF.

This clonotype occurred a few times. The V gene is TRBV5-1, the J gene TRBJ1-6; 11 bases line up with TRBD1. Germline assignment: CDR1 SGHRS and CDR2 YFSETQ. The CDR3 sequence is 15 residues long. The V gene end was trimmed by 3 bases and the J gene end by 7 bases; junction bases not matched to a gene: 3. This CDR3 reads CASSSGQGANSPLHF. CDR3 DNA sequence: TGCGCCAGCAGCTCTGGACAGGGGGCAAATTCACCCCTCCACTTT.

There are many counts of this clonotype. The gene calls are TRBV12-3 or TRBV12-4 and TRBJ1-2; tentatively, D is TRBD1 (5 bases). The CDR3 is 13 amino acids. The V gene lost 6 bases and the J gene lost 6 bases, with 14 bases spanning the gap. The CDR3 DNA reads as TGTGCCAGCAGGGCGGGGCTCTTTGATGGCTACACCTTC. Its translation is CASRAGLFDGYTF.

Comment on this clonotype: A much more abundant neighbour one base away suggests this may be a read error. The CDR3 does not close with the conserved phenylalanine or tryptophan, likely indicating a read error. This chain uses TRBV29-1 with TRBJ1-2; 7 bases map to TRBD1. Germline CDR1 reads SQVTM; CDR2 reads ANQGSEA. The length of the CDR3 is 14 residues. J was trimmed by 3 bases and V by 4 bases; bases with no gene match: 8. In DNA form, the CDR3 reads TGCAGCGTTGCTCTAGCCGGGACAGACTATGGCTACACCTTA. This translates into CSVALAGTDYGYTL.

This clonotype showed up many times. The CDR3 loop reads CASSSHPAGEAGNTIYF. CDR3 sequence (DNA): TGTGCCAGCAGCTCCCACCCGGCAGGGGAAGCAGGAAACACCATATATTTT. The V call is TRBV7-2, the J call TRBJ1-3, with D perhaps matching TRBD1 (6 bases). This CDR3 comprises 17 residues. The V and J ends lost 4 bases and 4 bases respectively, with 20 bases between them. Germline V gene data show CDR1 as SGHTA and CDR2 as FQGNSA.

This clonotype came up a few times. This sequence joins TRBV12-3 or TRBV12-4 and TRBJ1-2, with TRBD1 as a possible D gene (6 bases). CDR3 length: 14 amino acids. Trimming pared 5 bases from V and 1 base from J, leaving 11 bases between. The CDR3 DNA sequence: TGTGCCAGCAGTCTCCGGACAGATAACTATGGCTACACCTTC. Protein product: CASSLRTDNYGYTF.

The CDR3 DNA follows: TGTGCCATCTTTCTGAGGGGCTACTCCTACGAGCAGTACGTC. Its protein is CAIFLRGYSYEQYV. The rearrangement uses TRBV28 and TRBJ2-7; D may correspond to TRBD1 or TRBD2 (5 bases each). This CDR3 is built from 14 residues. V was clipped by 10 bases and J by 0 bases, with 16 bases between them. CDR1 and CDR2 (germline): MDHEN, SYDVKM.

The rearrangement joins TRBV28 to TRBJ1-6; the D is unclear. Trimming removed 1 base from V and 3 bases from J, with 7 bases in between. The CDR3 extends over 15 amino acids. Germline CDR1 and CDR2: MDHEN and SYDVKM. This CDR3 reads CASSLLEGYNSPLHF. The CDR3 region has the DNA TGTGCCAGCAGTTTATTAGAGGGCTATAATTCACCCCTCCACTTT.

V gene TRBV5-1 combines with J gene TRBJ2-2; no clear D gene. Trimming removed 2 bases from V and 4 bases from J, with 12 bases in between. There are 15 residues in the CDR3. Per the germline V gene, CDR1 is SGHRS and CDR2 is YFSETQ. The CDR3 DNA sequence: TGCGCCAGCAGCTTCGCGGTACCGTTCACCGGGGAGCTGTTTTTT. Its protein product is CASSFAVPFTGELFF.

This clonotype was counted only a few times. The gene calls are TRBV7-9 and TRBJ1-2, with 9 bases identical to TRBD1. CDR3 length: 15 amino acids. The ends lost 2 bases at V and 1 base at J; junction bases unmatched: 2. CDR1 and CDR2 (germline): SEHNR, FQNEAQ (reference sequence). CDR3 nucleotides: TGTGCCAGCAGCTTAAGGGACAGGGATAACTATGGCTACACCTTC. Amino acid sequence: CASSLRDRDNYGYTF.

The chain's CDR3 is CASRLAGANEQFF. As DNA, the CDR3 is TGTGCCAGCAGACTAGCAGGGGCCAATGAGCAGTTCTTC. The chain employs TRBV7-2 and TRBJ2-1, with D perhaps being TRBD1 or TRBD2 (6 bases each). The CDR3 covers 13 residues. V lost 6 bases and J lost 6, with 12 bases in between. Germline V lookup: CDR1 SGHTA, CDR2 FQGNSA.

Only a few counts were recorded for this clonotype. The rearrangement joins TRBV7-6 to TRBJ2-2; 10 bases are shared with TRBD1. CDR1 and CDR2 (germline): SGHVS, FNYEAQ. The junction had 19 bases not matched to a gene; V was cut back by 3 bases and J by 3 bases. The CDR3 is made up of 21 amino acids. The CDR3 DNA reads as TGTGCCAGCAGCTTTCTAGCTCCGGGACAGGGGCAATCAAGTTACACCGGGGAGCTGTTTTTT. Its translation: CASSFLAPGQGQSSYTGELFF. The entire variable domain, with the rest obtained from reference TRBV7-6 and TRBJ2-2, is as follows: GAGVSQSPRYKVTKRGQDVALRCDPISGHVSLYWYRQALGQGPEFLTYFNYEAQQDKSGLPNDRFSAERPEGSISTLTIQRTEQRDSAMYRCASSFLAPGQGQSSYTGELFFGEGSRLTVL.

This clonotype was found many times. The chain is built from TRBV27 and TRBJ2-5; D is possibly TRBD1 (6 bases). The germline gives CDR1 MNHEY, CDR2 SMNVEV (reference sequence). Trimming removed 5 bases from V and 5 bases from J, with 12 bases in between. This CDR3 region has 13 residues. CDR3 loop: CASSLRGHETQYF. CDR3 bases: TGTGCCAGCAGTCTCAGGGGCCACGAGACCCAGTACTTC.

CDR3 nucleotide sequence: TGTGCCAGCAGTTACGAAGGGGTAATTAAGGGGGGCACTGAAGCTTTCTTT. Its translation is CASSYEGVIKGGTEAFF. The chain carries TRBV6-5 and TRBJ1-1; a possible D gene is TRBD1 (6 bases). Trimming took 2 bases from V and 4 from J, leaving 20 bases between them. CDR1 is MNHEY and CDR2 is SVGAGI in the germline V gene. The CDR3 totals 17 residues.

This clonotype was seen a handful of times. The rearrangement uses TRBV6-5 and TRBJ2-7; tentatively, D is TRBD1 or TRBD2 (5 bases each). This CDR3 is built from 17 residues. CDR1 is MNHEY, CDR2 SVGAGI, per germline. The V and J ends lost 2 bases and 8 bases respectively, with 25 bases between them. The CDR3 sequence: CASSYGVAGQGFRKQYF. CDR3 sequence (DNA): TGTGCCAGCAGTTACGGTGTCGCGGGTCAGGGTTTTCGGAAGCAGTACTTC.

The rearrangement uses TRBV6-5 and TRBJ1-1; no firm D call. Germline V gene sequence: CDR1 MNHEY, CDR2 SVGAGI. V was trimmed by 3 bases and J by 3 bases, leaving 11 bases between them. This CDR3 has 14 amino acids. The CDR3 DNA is TGTGCCAGCAGTTATCTTGGGTCTGACACTGAAGCTTTCTTT. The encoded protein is CASSYLGSDTEAFF.

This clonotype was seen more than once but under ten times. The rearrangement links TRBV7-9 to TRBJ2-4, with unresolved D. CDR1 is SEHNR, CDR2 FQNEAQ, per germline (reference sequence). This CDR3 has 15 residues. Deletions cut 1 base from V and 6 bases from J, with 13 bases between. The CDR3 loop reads CASSLVSQLVNIQYF. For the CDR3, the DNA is TGTGCCAGCAGCTTAGTATCACAGCTAGTAAACATTCAGTACTTC.

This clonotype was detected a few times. The CDR3 DNA follows: TGTGCCATCAGTAGTGGTGACTCCTACGAGCAGTACGTC. Its protein product is CAISSGDSYEQYV. V gene TRBV10-3 combines with J gene TRBJ2-7; the D is unclear. Trimming shortened V by 5 bases and J by 0 bases, and 8 bases separated the two germline ends. This CDR3 contains 13 residues. Germline V gene data show CDR1 as ENHRY and CDR2 as SYGVKD.

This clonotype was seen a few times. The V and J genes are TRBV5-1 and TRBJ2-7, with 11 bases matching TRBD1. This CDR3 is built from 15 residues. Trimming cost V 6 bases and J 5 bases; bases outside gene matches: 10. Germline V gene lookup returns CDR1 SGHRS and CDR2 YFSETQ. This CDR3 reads CASTDRGRGYDEQYF. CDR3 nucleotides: TGCGCCAGCACGGACAGGGGGCGCGGGTACGACGAGCAGTACTTC.

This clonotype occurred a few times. The CDR3 DNA is TGCGCCAGCAGCCTGGTGGGACAGGGCTACGAGCAGTACTTC. This translates into CASSLVGQGYEQYF. V and J are TRBV4-1 and TRBJ2-7; 9 bases match TRBD1. The CDR3 spans 14 residues. Germline V gene sequence: CDR1 MGHRA, CDR2 YSYEKL. After removal of 4 bases from V and 3 bases from J, the junction contained 4 bases not matched to a gene.

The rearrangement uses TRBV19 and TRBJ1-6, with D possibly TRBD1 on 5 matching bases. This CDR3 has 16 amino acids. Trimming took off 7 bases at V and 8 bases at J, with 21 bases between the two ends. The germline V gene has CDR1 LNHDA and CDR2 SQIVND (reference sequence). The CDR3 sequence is CASKTSGQLFHSPLHF. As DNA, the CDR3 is TGTGCCAGTAAAACTTCGGGGCAGCTCTTCCATTCACCCCTCCACTTT.

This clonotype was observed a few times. The CDR3 bases are TGTGCCAGCAGTCCCGGTTCGGGGGGAAACATTCAGTACTTC. Protein: CASSPGSGGNIQYF. The chain uses TRBV12-3 or TRBV12-4 and TRBJ2-4; 7 nucleotides align to TRBD2. The CDR3 is 14 residues long. Trimming took 5 bases from V and 6 from J; bases not matched to a gene: 7.

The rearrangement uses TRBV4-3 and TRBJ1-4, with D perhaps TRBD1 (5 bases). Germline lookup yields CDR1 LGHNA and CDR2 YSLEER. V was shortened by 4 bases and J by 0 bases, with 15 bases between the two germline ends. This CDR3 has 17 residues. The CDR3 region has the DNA TGCGCCAGCAGCCCGGAAGGCGGGGCGTCAACTAATGAAAAACTGTTTTTT. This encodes CASSPEGGASTNEKLFF.

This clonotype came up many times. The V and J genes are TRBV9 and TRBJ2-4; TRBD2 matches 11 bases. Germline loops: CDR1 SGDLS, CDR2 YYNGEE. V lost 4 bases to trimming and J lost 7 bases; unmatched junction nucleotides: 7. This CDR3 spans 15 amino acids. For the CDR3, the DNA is TGTGCCAGCAGCCCTCATAGCGGGGGGGCGAACATTCAGTACTTC. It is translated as CASSPHSGGANIQYF.

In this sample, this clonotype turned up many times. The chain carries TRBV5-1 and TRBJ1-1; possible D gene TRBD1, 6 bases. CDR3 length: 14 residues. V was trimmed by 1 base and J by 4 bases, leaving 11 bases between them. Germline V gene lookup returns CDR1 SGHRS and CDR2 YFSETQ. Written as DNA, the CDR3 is TGCGCCAGCAGCTTGCAGGGGCCCCCCACTGAAGCTTTCTTT. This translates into CASSLQGPPTEAFF.

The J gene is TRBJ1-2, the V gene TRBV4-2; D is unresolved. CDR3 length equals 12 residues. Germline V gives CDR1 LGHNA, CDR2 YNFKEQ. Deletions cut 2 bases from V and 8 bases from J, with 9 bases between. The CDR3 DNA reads TGTGCCAGCAGCCAATCCGATGGGGGCTACACCTTC. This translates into CASSQSDGGYTF.

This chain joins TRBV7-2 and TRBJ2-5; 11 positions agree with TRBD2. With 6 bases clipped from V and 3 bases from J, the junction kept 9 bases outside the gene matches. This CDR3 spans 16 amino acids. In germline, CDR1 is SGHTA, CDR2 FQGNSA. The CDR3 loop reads CASSSAIAGGEETQYF. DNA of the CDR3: TGTGCCAGCAGTTCAGCGATAGCGGGGGGGGAAGAGACCCAGTACTTC.

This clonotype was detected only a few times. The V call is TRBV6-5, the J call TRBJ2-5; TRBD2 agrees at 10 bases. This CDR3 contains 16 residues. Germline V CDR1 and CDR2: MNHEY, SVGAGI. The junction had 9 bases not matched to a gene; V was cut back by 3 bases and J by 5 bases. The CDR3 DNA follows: TGTGCCAGCAGTTATAGTGGTAGCGGGGGGTGGGAGACCCAGTACTTC. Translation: CASSYSGSGGWETQYF.

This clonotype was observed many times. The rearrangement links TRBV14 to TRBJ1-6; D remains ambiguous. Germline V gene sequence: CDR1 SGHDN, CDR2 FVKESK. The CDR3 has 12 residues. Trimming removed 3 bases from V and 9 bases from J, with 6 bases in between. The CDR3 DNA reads TGTGCCAGCAGCCATTCCCTTTCACCCCTCCACTTT. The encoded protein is CASSHSLSPLHF.